The clone carrying this TCR beta chain came up a few times. Trimming removed 5 bases at V and 14 bases at J, with 15 bases between. The CDR3 consists of 11 residues. The data were taken from a study of blood T cell repertoires in COVID-19. At the level of the study: Samples came from the United States, Italy and Spain, spanning acute and convalescent COVID-19. Sources were T cells, B-cell-depleted T cells, or PBMCs; the material itself was cDNA or gDNA.

Clones were read by immunoSEQ multiplex PCR, and TCRdb kept only the in-frame ones, dropping some. The data contain roughly 250,000 clones, 83% of them singletons. This study enrolled people aged about 18 to 100 from approximately 24 US geographic areas. Cohorts were determined from participant-reported clinical history. Sequenced: PBMCs or T cells enriched from blood (not recorded which). This TCR was sampled from a woman aged 40 to 50 who had been exposed to COVID-19. This sequence joins TRBV12-3 or TRBV12-4 and TRBJ1-2, with D perhaps matching TRBD1 (5 bases). The CDR3 bases are TGTGCCAGCAGTCGTGACAGAATTTTTACCTTC. Encoded protein: CASSRDRIFTF.